This T cell receptor beta chain came from a study of identical twins. This CDR3 is 14 amino acids long. CDR1 LGHNA and CDR2 YNFKEQ come from the germline V gene. V gave up 2 bases and J gave up 8 bases, with 13 bases separating them. One entry per CDR3 protein results from TCRdb running MiXCR on the 5' RACE reads. The sample contains nearly 900,000 distinct CDR3 sequences, roughly 12% of which appear only once. General study points: Some out-of-frame alpha sequences were shared by twins, and these showed excess low generation probability. In zero-insertion analyses, partial confounding could arise from invariant MAIT and iNKT cells.

This clonotype has just a few counts. What it binds is not known. This same sample was also taken into another study, of yellow fever vaccine responses in identical twins.

The sample was PBMCs. The V gene is TRBV4-2, the J gene TRBJ2-1, with D perhaps TRBD1 (6 bases). This TCR was recovered from a woman aged 18-35 years in good health. The CDR3 DNA reads TGTGCCAGCAGCCAACCTACAGGGATCTATGAGCAGTTCTTC. It codes for CASSQPTGIYEQFF.